These 18 T cell receptor beta chains came from one sample sequenced in a study of early stage breast cancer tumors. TCRdb's copy holds only in-frame clones and misses some; the assay was immunoSEQ multiplex PCR. The data hold some 32,000 clones, with roughly four fifths observed a single time. The material sequenced was breast tumor tissue. These receptor sequences come from a person aged 25 to 45 with breast cancer.

This sequence joins TRBV7-2 and TRBJ2-7; D uncertain. Trimming removed 5 bases from V and 0 bases from J, with 5 bases in between. Germline lookup yields CDR1 SGHTA and CDR2 FQGNSA. CDR3 length: 12 amino acids. CDR3 bases: TGTGCCAGCAGCCCTAGCTCCTACGAGCAGTACTTC. Its protein product is CASSPSSYEQYF. The complete variable domain, with remaining parts taken from reference TRBV7-2 and TRBJ2-7, reads GAGVSQSPSNKVTEKGKDVELRCDPISGHTALYWYRQSLGQGLEFLIYFQGNSAPDKSGLPSDRFSAERTGGSVSTLTIQRTQQEDSAVYLCASSPSSYEQYFGPGTRLTVT.

This chain uses TRBV30 with TRBJ2-3, with 7 positions matching TRBD2. Germline V gene lookup returns CDR1 GTSNPN and CDR2 SVGIG (reference sequence). The CDR3 is made up of 15 amino acids. V lost 4 bases and J lost 1; bases outside the gene matches: 8. CDR3 region: CAWNLLASGTDTQYF. CDR3 DNA sequence: TGTGCCTGGAACTTACTAGCGTCAGGCACAGATACGCAGTATTTT.

J is TRBJ2-5 and V is TRBV7-9, with 12 positions matching TRBD2. The CDR3 sequence is 17 residues long. Losses at the gene ends were 4 bases for V and 4 bases for J; bases not matched to a gene: 10. Germline V gene sequence: CDR1 SEHNR, CDR2 FQNEAQ (reference sequence). The chain's CDR3 is CASSSGLAGISGETQYF. DNA of the CDR3: TGTGCCAGCAGCTCAGGACTAGCGGGAATTTCAGGAGAGACCCAGTACTTC.

This chain links TRBV10-2 with TRBJ2-1; 8 positions match TRBD2. Germline CDR1 and CDR2: WSHSY and SAAADI. This CDR3 region has 16 residues. Trimming at V came to 0 bases and at J to 2 bases, leaving 3 bases not matched to a gene. CDR3 in amino acids: CASSESNGRAYNEQFF. For the CDR3, the DNA is TGCGCCAGCAGTGAGTCAAACGGGAGGGCCTACAATGAGCAGTTCTTC.

The rearrangement joins TRBV6-5 to TRBJ1-3, with unresolved D. The V end was cut by 6 bases, the J end by 4 bases, with 16 bases between. CDR3 length: 15 residues. Germline-derived CDR1 and CDR2 are MNHEY and SVGAGI. The CDR3 spells CASSVTWSMGNTIYF. The CDR3 DNA is TGTGCCAGCAGCGTAACATGGAGTATGGGAAACACCATATATTTT.

The chain links TRBV27 to TRBJ1-1, with a weak D call TRBD1 (5 bases). The V end was cut by 2 bases, the J end by 1 base, with 11 bases between. This CDR3 is 15 amino acids long. Germline V lookup: CDR1 MNHEY, CDR2 SMNVEV (reference sequence). Here the CDR3 reads CASSLGAGWNTEAFF. DNA for the CDR3: TGTGCCAGCAGTTTAGGCGCAGGGTGGAACACTGAAGCTTTCTTT.

V gene TRBV27 combines with J gene TRBJ1-1, with 7 bases fitting TRBD1. V was pared by 6 bases and J by 1 base, with 5 bases of the junction left unmatched. The CDR3 runs to 14 residues. CDR1 MNHEY and CDR2 SMNVEV come from the germline V gene (reference sequence). CDR3 amino acids: CASSAGTANTEAFF. CDR3 nucleotides: TGTGCCAGCAGCGCCGGGACAGCGAACACTGAAGCTTTCTTT.

The chain carries TRBV5-1 and TRBJ1-1; D may be TRBD1 (5 bases). This CDR3 is built from 14 residues. Trimming took 0 bases from V and 1 from J, leaving 7 bases between them. Looked up from germline, CDR1 is SGHRS and CDR2 is YFSETQ. CDR3 region: CASSLAGGNTEAFF. The CDR3 region has the DNA TGCGCCAGCAGCTTGGCGGGGGGGAACACTGAAGCTTTCTTT.

On this clone itself: This clone may be a read error of a much larger clone one base away. The rearrangement uses TRBV7-3 and TRBJ2-3; tentative D call: TRBD2 (6 bases). With 5 bases removed from V and 2 bases from J, the gap between germline ends came to 11 bases. The germline gives CDR1 SGHTA, CDR2 FQGTGA. This CDR3 is built from 14 residues. CDR3 bases: TGTGCCAGCAGCCCGGGACTGCACACAGATACGCAGTATTTT. Translating it yields CASSPGLHTDTQYF. Combining the CDR3 with reference TRBV7-3 and TRBJ2-3 gives the whole variable domain GAGVSQTPSNKVTEKGKYVELRCDPISGHTALYWYRQSLGQGPEFLIYFQGTGAADDSGLPNDRFFAVRPEGSVSTLKIQRTERGDSAVYLCASSPGLHTDTQYFGPGTRLTVL.

This sequence joins TRBV7-2 and TRBJ2-7, with 12 bases matching TRBD2. After removal of 6 bases from V and 0 bases from J, the junction contained 6 bases not matched to a gene. CDR1 and CDR2 (germline): SGHTA, FQGNSA. The CDR3 consists of 16 residues. CDR3 in DNA: TGTGCCAGCAGTCAGACTAGCGGGGGAAGCTCCTACGAGCAGTACTTC. It encodes CASSQTSGGSSYEQYF.

In this sample, this clone turned up once. The chain uses TRBV5-1 and TRBJ2-4; D remains unclear. V lost 0 bases, J lost 8 bases, and 15 bases lay in between. The CDR3 loop spans 15 amino acids. Germline loops: CDR1 SGHRS, CDR2 YFSETQ. The CDR3 sequence: CASSLGVDSMYIQYF. For the CDR3, the DNA is TGCGCCAGCAGCTTGGGGGTCGATTCAATGTACATTCAGTACTTC.

The DNA of the CDR3 is TGTGCCAGCAGCTTGGCTATCACTAGGGGCGACAATGAGCAGTTCTTC. This translates into CASSLAITRGDNEQFF. V usage is TRBV5-6 and J usage is TRBJ2-1; D could derive from TRBD1 or TRBD2 (5 bases each). V gave up 0 bases and J gave up 5 bases, with 15 bases separating them. Per the germline V gene, CDR1 is SGHDT and CDR2 is YYEEEE. There are 16 residues in the CDR3.

The chain has TRBV10-3 and TRBJ2-1; TRBD2 matches 10 bases. This CDR3 is 14 amino acids long. From germline, CDR1 is ENHRY and CDR2 SYGVKD. Trimming took 4 bases from V and 6 from J; bases not matched to a gene: 3. For the CDR3, the DNA is TGTGCCATCAGTGGGACTAGCGGAGGCAATGAGCAGTTCTTC. Encoded protein: CAISGTSGGNEQFF.

The count of this clone is one. The rearrangement links TRBV7-9 to TRBJ2-3, with a weak D call TRBD2 (5 bases). V was pared by 5 bases and J by 4 bases, with 19 bases between. Germline CDR1 is SEHNR and CDR2 is FQNEAQ (reference sequence). There are 16 residues in the CDR3. CDR3 bases: TGTGCCAGCAGCCCTAGGGATAGCCTGAGGGCAGATACGCAGTATTTT. Its protein is CASSPRDSLRADTQYF.

The CDR3 DNA reads as TGTGCCTGGAGGATGACAGGGCCCTCCTCCTATGGCTACACCTTC. Encoded protein: CAWRMTGPSSYGYTF. V usage is TRBV30 and J usage is TRBJ1-2; 7 bases fit TRBD1. The V and J ends lost 3 bases and 4 bases, in that order; junction bases with no gene match: 11. Germline values: CDR1 GTSNPN, CDR2 SVGIG (reference sequence). This CDR3 is built from 15 residues. Using reference TRBV30 and TRBJ1-2 for the parts outside the CDR3, the full variable domain is SQTIHQWPATLVQPVGSPLSLECTVEGTSNPNLYWYRQAAGRGLQLLFYSVGIGQISSEVPQNLSASRPQDRQFILSSKKLLLSDSGFYLCAWRMTGPSSYGYTFGSGTRLTVV.

This clone has a single count. Relative to the germline gene, one junction end is altered; a read error may explain this. The chain uses TRBV5-5 and TRBJ2-7; 8 bases line up with TRBD2. Germline CDR1 and CDR2: SGHKS and YYEKEE (reference sequence). This CDR3 region has 15 residues. CDR3 residues: CASSQVPGLGYEQYF. The CDR3 nucleotides are TGCGCCAGCAGCCAAGTTCCGGGACTAGGCTACGAGCAGTACTTC. The variable domain in full, completed from reference TRBV5-5 and TRBJ2-7, reads DAGVTQSPTHLIKTRGQQVTLRCSPISGHKSVSWYQQVLGQGPQFIFQYYEKEERGRGNFPDRFSARQFPNYSSELNVNALLLGDSALYLCASSQVPGLGYEQYFGPGTRLTVT.

The CDR3 DNA reads as TGTGCCAGTAGTATTGGCGGTCCGGGACAGCACTACGAGCAGTACTTC. This encodes CASSIGGPGQHYEQYF. V gene TRBV19 combines with J gene TRBJ2-7; 7 bases fit TRBD1. From germline, CDR1 is LNHDA and CDR2 SQIVND (reference sequence). This CDR3 has 16 residues. The J segment lost 3 bases and the V segment lost 3 bases, leaving 11 bases of the junction unmatched.

The chain uses TRBV27 and TRBJ1-3; D gene unclear. Trimming pared 0 bases from V and 4 bases from J, leaving 4 bases between. In germline, CDR1 is MNHEY, CDR2 SMNVEV (reference sequence). This CDR3 region has 13 residues. The DNA for the CDR3 is TGTGCCAGCAGTTTATCTTGGGGAAACACCATATATTTT. Amino acids: CASSLSWGNTIYF.